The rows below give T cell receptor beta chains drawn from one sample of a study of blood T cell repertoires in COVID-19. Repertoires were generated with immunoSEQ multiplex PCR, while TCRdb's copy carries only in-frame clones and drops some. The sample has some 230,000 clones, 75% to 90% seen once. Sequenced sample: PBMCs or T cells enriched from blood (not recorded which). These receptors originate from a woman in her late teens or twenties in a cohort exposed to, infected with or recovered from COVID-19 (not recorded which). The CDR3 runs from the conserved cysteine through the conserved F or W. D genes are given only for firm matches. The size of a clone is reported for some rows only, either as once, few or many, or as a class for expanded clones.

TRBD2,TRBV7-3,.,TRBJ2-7,TGTGCCAGCAGCTTCGGACTAGCGGGATCCGAGCAGTACTTC,CASSFGLAGSEQYF
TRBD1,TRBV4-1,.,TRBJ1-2,TGCGCCAGCAGCCCCCCAGGGGGCGAGAACTATGGCTACACCTTC,CASSPPGGENYGYTF
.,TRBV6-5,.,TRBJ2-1,TGTGCCAGCATGGGCGGGGTGGGCTCCTACAATGAGCAGTTCTTC,CASMGGVGSYNEQFF
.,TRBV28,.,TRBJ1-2,TGTGCCAGCAGCCCCTCCCGGGGTGGCTACACCTTC,CASSPSRGGYTF
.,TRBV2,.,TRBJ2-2,TGTGCCAGCAGCCTCGGAGCAGTCAATCCCGGGGAGCTGTTTTTT,CASSLGAVNPGELFF
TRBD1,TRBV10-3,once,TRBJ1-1,TGTGCCATCAGTGAACAGGGGACGAACACTGAAGCTTTCTTT,CAISEQGTNTEAFF
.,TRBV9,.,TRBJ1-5,TGTGCCAGCAGCGTAGGAGGTTCGCAGCCCCAGCATTTT,CASSVGGSQPQHF
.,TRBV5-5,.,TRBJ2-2,TGTGCCAGCAGCGCCGCCCTAACGCAAACAGGGTACACCGGGGAGCTGTTTTTT,CASSAALTQTGYTGELFF
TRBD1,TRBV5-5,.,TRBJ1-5,TGTGCCAGCAGCACCGGACAGGGCACTTATAGCAATCAGCCCCAGCATTTT,CASSTGQGTYSNQPQHF
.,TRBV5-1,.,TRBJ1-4,TGCGCCAGCAGCTTGGCCTCTCTGGGAGAGGAAAAACTGTTTTTT,CASSLASLGEEKLFF